The 23 T cell receptor beta chains listed next were all sequenced from one sample in a study of cytomegalovirus exposure and HLA in healthy donors. The PCR had 60 Vbeta and 13 Jbeta primers. The data were produced by immunoSEQ multiplex PCR, yet TCRdb's version contains in-frame clones alone and is incomplete. The sample lists more than 150,000 clones; 79% were seen once. The sample comprised PBMCs. These receptors originate from a girl aged 5 to 17 in good health and CMV-seropositive.

J is TRBJ2-3 and V is TRBV9; TRBD2 agrees at 14 bases. The CDR3 has 19 amino acids. The germline gives CDR1 SGDLS, CDR2 YYNGEE. Trimming at V came to 3 bases and at J to 5 bases, leaving 14 bases not matched to a gene. In nucleotides, the CDR3 is TGTGCCAGCAGCGACCCCCGGACTAGCGGGGGGTCCTCAATAGATACGCAGTATTTT. Translated: CASSDPRTSGGSSIDTQYF.

This clone was observed a single time. The chain recombines TRBV10-3 with TRBJ2-5; 13 positions match TRBD2. The CDR3 covers 15 residues. V dropped 3 bases and J dropped 7; count of bases not matched to a gene: 5. Germline lookup yields CDR1 ENHRY and CDR2 SYGVKD. The CDR3 DNA follows: TGTGCCATCAGTGACGGACTAGCGGGGGCAGGGACCCAGTACTTC. Its protein product is CAISDGLAGAGTQYF.

This chain joins TRBV6-5 and TRBJ2-7; 10 bases are a match to TRBD2. The CDR3 sequence is 15 residues long. With V trimmed by 4 bases and J by 3 bases, 6 bases remained unmatched. Germline loops: CDR1 MNHEY, CDR2 SVGAGI. CDR3 sequence reads: CASSSYSGGNYEQYF. The CDR3 region has the DNA TGTGCCAGCAGTTCTTATAGCGGGGGGAACTACGAGCAGTACTTC.

The chain joins TRBV6-1 to TRBJ2-5; 8 bases are a match to TRBD2. The DNA matches TRBJ2-7 better at its end, which makes the J call doubtful. The CDR3 contains 15 residues. Germline V gives CDR1 MNHNS, CDR2 SASEGT. Here the CDR3 reads CASSERAGGSYEQYF. The CDR3 region has the DNA TGTGCCAGCAGTGAGCGTGCGGGGGGTTCCTACGAGCAGTACTTC.

The gene calls are TRBV19 and TRBJ2-3, with 7 bases lining up with TRBD2. This CDR3 comprises 15 residues. The trim removed 3 bases at V and 4 bases at J, leaving 7 bases unmatched. Germline V gene lookup returns CDR1 LNHDA and CDR2 SQIVND (reference sequence). CDR3 sequence (DNA): TGTGCCAGTAGTATTGGTGGGGGGGAGGCAGATACGCAGTATTTT. Amino acids: CASSIGGGEADTQYF.

The J gene is TRBJ1-2, the V gene TRBV6-5; 8 positions agree with TRBD1. The CDR3 loop spans 14 amino acids. Germline CDR1 reads MNHEY; CDR2 reads SVGAGI. V lost 0 bases, J lost 7 bases, and 4 bases stayed unmatched. CDR3 DNA sequence: TGTGCCAGCAGTTACTCGACAGGGGTCAGTGGCTACACCTTC. Translating it yields CASSYSTGVSGYTF.

The V gene is TRBV7-2, the J gene TRBJ2-3; D uncertain. The CDR3 spans 13 residues. Per germline, CDR1 SGHTA and CDR2 FQGNSA. The ends were cut back, 5 bases at V and 1 base at J, with 7 bases in the middle. CDR3 protein: CASSPTRTDTQYF. DNA of the CDR3: TGTGCCAGCAGCCCTACTCGCACAGATACGCAGTATTTT.

The chain is built from TRBV6-5 and TRBJ2-5, with D perhaps matching TRBD2 (7 bases). The V gene lost 2 bases and the J gene lost 3 bases, with 13 bases spanning the gap. CDR3 size: 15 residues. From germline, CDR1 is MNHEY and CDR2 SVGAGI. CDR3: CASSYRGGAKETQYF. CDR3 bases: TGTGCCAGCAGTTACCGTGGGGGGGCTAAAGAGACCCAGTACTTC.

The V call is TRBV7-6, the J call TRBJ2-5; TRBD2 matches at 7 bases. The CDR3 spans 13 residues. J gave up 5 bases and V 4 bases, and 4 bases lay outside the gene matches. Per the germline V gene, CDR1 is SGHVS and CDR2 is FNYEAQ. In DNA, the CDR3 is TGTGCCAGCAGCTGGACTAGTCGGGAGACCCAGTACTTC. Translating gives CASSWTSRETQYF.

In its sample, this clone was seen once. The chain uses TRBV19 and TRBJ2-7; TRBD2 agrees at 8 bases. With 4 bases clipped from V and 2 bases from J, the junction kept 4 bases outside the gene matches. CDR3 size: 14 residues. The germline CDR1 and CDR2 sequences are LNHDA and SQIVND (reference sequence). The CDR3 region is CASSNRGGPYEQYF. The CDR3 DNA reads TGTGCCAGTAGTAATCGGGGGGGCCCCTACGAGCAGTACTTC.

The chain joins TRBV5-1 to TRBJ1-5; 11 nucleotides match TRBD1. The V gene end was trimmed by 4 bases and the J gene end by 6 bases; junction bases not matched to a gene: 6. The CDR3 totals 15 residues. Germline V lookup: CDR1 SGHRS, CDR2 YFSETQ. CDR3 in amino acids: CASSAGTGGSQPQHF. The CDR3 DNA reads TGCGCCAGCAGCGCCGGGACAGGGGGATCTCAGCCCCAGCATTTT.

This chain links TRBV9 with TRBJ2-1, with TRBD2 as a possible D gene (6 bases). This CDR3 has 12 amino acids. Trimming removed 1 base from V and 11 bases from J, with 10 bases in between. Germline-derived CDR1 and CDR2 are SGDLS and YYNGEE. The CDR3 loop reads CASSVSGLQQFF. The CDR3 nucleotides are TGTGCCAGCAGCGTATCGGGACTCCAGCAGTTCTTC.

This clone was seen only once. V usage is TRBV7-2 and J usage is TRBJ2-1; 11 bases line up with TRBD2. The CDR3 runs 16 residues. V shed 5 bases and J 5 bases; nucleotides not matched to a gene: 8. The germline gives CDR1 SGHTA, CDR2 FQGNSA. CDR3: CASSPPGTSGNNEQFF. The CDR3 nucleotides are TGTGCCAGCAGCCCACCCGGGACTAGCGGAAACAATGAGCAGTTCTTC.

This clone was detected only a few times. The chain combines TRBV10-2 with TRBJ1-1; D not resolved. Germline CDR1 and CDR2: WSHSY and SAAADI. This CDR3 is 13 amino acids long. Trimming took 7 bases from V and 5 from J, leaving 14 bases between them. CDR3 DNA sequence: TGCGCCAGCAATTCGGGGATGGGGACTGAAGCTTTCTTT. Protein product: CASNSGMGTEAFF.

The chain recombines TRBV11-2 with TRBJ2-7; possible D gene TRBD1, 6 bases. Trimming stripped 7 bases from V and 0 bases from J, with 16 bases between. Germline V gene sequence: CDR1 SGHAT, CDR2 FQNNGV. The CDR3 length is 15 residues. CDR3 protein: CASTPGVGASYEQYF. DNA of the CDR3: TGTGCCAGCACCCCCGGGGTGGGGGCCTCCTACGAGCAGTACTTC. The full variable domain, rest sourced from reference TRBV11-2 and TRBJ2-7, is EAGVAQSPRYKIIEKRQSVAFWCNPISGHATLYWYQQILGQGPKLLIQFQNNGVVDDSQLPKDRFSAERLKGVDSTLKIQPAKLEDSAVYLCASTPGVGASYEQYFGPGTRLTVT.

This chain connects TRBV11-3 to TRBJ1-5; D is uncertain. Germline V lookup: CDR1 SGHNT, CDR2 YENEEA. The CDR3 spans 15 residues. Trimming stripped 4 bases from V and 0 bases from J, with 10 bases between. CDR3 in DNA: TGTGCCAGCAGCTCTGACGGCGGTAGCAATCAGCCCCAGCATTTT. Residues: CASSSDGGSNQPQHF.

This clone was picked up one time. DNA for the CDR3: TGTGCCAGCTCACCAGGGGGGGCAGAGCAAGCTAACTATGGCTACACCTTC. Amino acid sequence: CASSPGGAEQANYGYTF. The V call is TRBV18, the J call TRBJ1-2; a weak D match, TRBD1 (6 bases). Trimming pared 2 bases from V and 0 bases from J, leaving 16 bases between. Germline CDR1 and CDR2: KGHSH and LQKENI. CDR3 length: 17 residues.

In DNA form, the CDR3 reads TGTGCCAGTAGTATCTCTATGCCCGCTGACACCGGGGAGCTGTTTTTT. This codes for CASSISMPADTGELFF. V and J are TRBV19 and TRBJ2-2; D unclear. V shed 3 bases and J shed 3 bases, with 14 bases lying between them. The CDR3 runs to 16 residues. Per germline, CDR1 LNHDA and CDR2 SQIVND (reference sequence). Full variable domain (outside the CDR3, taken from reference TRBV19 and TRBJ2-2): DGGITQSPKYLFRKEGQNVTLSCEQNLNHDAMYWYRQDPGQGLRLIYYSQIVNDFQKGDIAEGYSVSREKKESFPLTVTSAQKNPTAFYLCASSISMPADTGELFFGEGSRLTVL.

Only a few counts were recorded for this clone. The chain carries TRBV2 and TRBJ2-3, with 7 bases lining up with TRBD2. The CDR3 has 17 amino acids. CDR1 is SNHLY, CDR2 FYNNEI, per germline. V lost 2 bases, J lost 2 bases, and 10 bases stayed unmatched. The chain's CDR3 is CASSESSGFENTDTQYF. The CDR3, as DNA: TGTGCCAGCAGTGAAAGTAGCGGGTTTGAAAACACAGATACGCAGTATTTT.

The rearrangement uses TRBV4-1 and TRBJ1-1; unclear D gene. The CDR3 runs to 12 residues. Trimming removed 1 base from V and 10 bases from J, with 10 bases in between. Per germline, CDR1 MGHRA and CDR2 YSYEKL. The CDR3 protein is CASSQGALGAFF. CDR3 DNA: TGCGCCAGCAGCCAAGGGGCACTAGGAGCTTTCTTT.

This rearrangement joins TRBV19 to TRBJ2-3; 9 positions match TRBD2. The V and J ends lost 5 bases and 4 bases, in that order; junction bases with no gene match: 10. Germline values: CDR1 LNHDA, CDR2 SQIVND (reference sequence). This CDR3 is 16 amino acids long. The CDR3 loop reads CASSPQRGADPDTQYF. The DNA for the CDR3 is TGTGCCAGTAGTCCTCAGCGGGGGGCGGATCCAGATACGCAGTATTTT.

The chain links TRBV5-4 to TRBJ1-2; the match to TRBD1 covers 7 bases. CDR1 is SGHNT, CDR2 YYREEE, per germline (reference sequence). The CDR3 covers 14 residues. V gave up 5 bases and J gave up 1 base; unmatched junction bases: 5. CDR3 sequence reads: CASSSNRGNYGYTF. The CDR3 DNA reads TGTGCCAGCAGTTCTAACAGGGGTAACTATGGCTACACCTTC. The full variable domain, with the rest looked up from reference TRBV5-4 and TRBJ1-2, is ETGVTQSPTHLIKTRGQQVTLRCSSQSGHNTVSWYQQALGQGPQFIFQYYREEENGRGNFPPRFSGLQFPNYSSELNVNALELDDSALYLCASSSNRGNYGYTFGSGTRLTVV.

The chain joins TRBV19 to TRBJ1-2; 10 bases line up with TRBD1. After removal of 8 bases from V and 7 bases from J, the junction contained 4 bases not matched to a gene. The CDR3 is 12 residues long. Germline-derived CDR1 and CDR2 are LNHDA and SQIVND (reference sequence). In DNA, the CDR3 is TGTGCCAGTCGCGACAGGGGGCTTGGCTACACCTTC. Protein: CASRDRGLGYTF.